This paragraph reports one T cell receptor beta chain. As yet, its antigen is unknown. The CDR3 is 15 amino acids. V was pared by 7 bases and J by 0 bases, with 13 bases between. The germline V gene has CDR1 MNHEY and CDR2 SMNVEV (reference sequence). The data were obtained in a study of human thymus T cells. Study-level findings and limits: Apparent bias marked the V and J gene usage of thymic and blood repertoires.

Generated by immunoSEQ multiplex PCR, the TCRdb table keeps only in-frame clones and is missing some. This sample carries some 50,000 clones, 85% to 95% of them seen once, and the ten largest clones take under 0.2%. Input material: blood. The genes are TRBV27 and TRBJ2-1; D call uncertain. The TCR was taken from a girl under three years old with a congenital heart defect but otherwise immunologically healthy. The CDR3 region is CASKRSPSSYNEQFF. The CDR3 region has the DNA TGTGCCAGCAAACGCTCCCCTAGCTCCTACAATGAGCAGTTCTTC.